This TCR beta chain was found in a study of identical twins. Each CDR3 protein is one row after TCRdb ran MiXCR on the 5' RACE reads. The data show fewer than 800,000 distinct CDR3 sequences, 7% to 7.5% seen once. Study findings and constraints: High-abundance cord blood beta clonotypes had fewer insertions; memory repertoires showed none.

Donors were all healthy Caucasians. In its sample, this clonotype was seen many times. Its target is not known. Trimming took 3 bases from V and 3 from J; bases not matched to a gene: 3. This CDR3 region has 15 residues. These data were also filed under a second study, of yellow fever vaccine responses in identical twins. From that report: Reportedly, the response of twins' T cells to the vaccine seemed partly convergent, partly personalized.

The sequence came from a woman younger than 35 in good health. V usage is TRBV12-3 or TRBV12-4 and J usage is TRBJ2-1; 9 bases map to TRBD2. Source material: PBMCs. CDR3 sequence: CASSFAGGGYNEQFF. DNA for the CDR3: TGTGCCAGCAGTTTCGCGGGAGGGGGCTACAATGAGCAGTTCTTC.